The 10 T cell receptor beta chains given below trace back to one sample, sequenced in a study of shared clonotypes between healthy human individuals. Method: immunoSEQ multiplex PCR; TCRdb's copy keeps in-frame clones and lacks some. The sample lists around 1.4 million clones; approximately 98.5% were seen once. Sample: naive CD4+ T cells sorted from blood. Subset here: CD45RA+ positively selected. The receptors were sampled from a man aged 30-40 years in good health.

This rearrangement joins TRBV15 to TRBJ2-3; 13 bases fit TRBD2. Germline V gene sequence: CDR1 LNHNV, CDR2 YYDKDF (reference sequence). The CDR3 is 17 residues long. V lost 3 bases to trimming and J lost 2 bases; unmatched junction nucleotides: 5. CDR3 in amino acids: CATSSGGTSGDTDTQYF. The DNA for the CDR3 is TGTGCCACCAGCAGCGGCGGGACTAGCGGGGACACAGATACGCAGTATTTT. The variable domain in full, completed from reference TRBV15 and TRBJ2-3, reads DAMVIQNPRYQVTQFGKPVTLSCSQTLNHNVMYWYQQKSSQAPKLLFHYYDKDFNNEADTPDNFQSRRPNTSFCFLDIRSPGLGDTAMYLCATSSGGTSGDTDTQYFGPGTRLTVL.

In its sample, this clone was seen once. CDR3 residues: CASSIISFGGTDTQYF. The CDR3 coding sequence is TGTGCCAGTAGTATAATTTCATTCGGCGGCACAGATACGCAGTATTTT. The chain has TRBV19 and TRBJ2-3, with no clear D. V lost 2 bases and J 1 base, leaving 13 bases between the germline ends. The CDR3 covers 16 residues. Germline values: CDR1 LNHDA, CDR2 SQIVND (reference sequence).

V is TRBV6-1 and J is TRBJ1-5, with unresolved D. CDR1 MNHNS and CDR2 SASEGT come from the germline V gene. The CDR3 is made up of 11 amino acids. Trimming stripped 3 bases from V and 9 bases from J, with 6 bases between. The CDR3 DNA is TGTGCCAGCAGTGACCATTGGCCCCAGCATTTT. It translates to CASSDHWPQHF.

The V and J genes are TRBV28 and TRBJ2-3; 12 nucleotides agree with TRBD2. This CDR3 region has 14 residues. The germline gives CDR1 MDHEN, CDR2 SYDVKM. With V trimmed by 6 bases and J by 7 bases, 5 bases remained unmatched. CDR3 DNA: TGTGCCAGCAGGACTAGCGGGAGTCGGTATACGCAGTATTTT. Encoded protein: CASRTSGSRYTQYF. The full variable domain, in which reference TRBV28 and TRBJ2-3 provide the parts outside the CDR3, is DVKVTQSSRYLVKRTGEKVFLECVQDMDHENMFWYRQDPGLGLRLIYFSYDVKMKEKGDIPEGYSVSREKKERFSLILESASTNQTSMYLCASRTSGSRYTQYFGPGTRLTVL.

The chain recombines TRBV28 with TRBJ2-7, with D hard to call. V shed 3 bases and J shed 0 bases, with 12 bases lying between them. Germline CDR1 MDHEN, CDR2 SYDVKM. This CDR3 comprises 15 residues. The CDR3, as DNA: TGTGCCAGCAGTTTTATGGGCGGCCCCTCCTACGAGCAGTACTTC. This translates into CASSFMGGPSYEQYF. The complete variable domain, with remaining parts taken from reference TRBV28 and TRBJ2-7, reads DVKVTQSSRYLVKRTGEKVFLECVQDMDHENMFWYRQDPGLGLRLIYFSYDVKMKEKGDIPEGYSVSREKKERFSLILESASTNQTSMYLCASSFMGGPSYEQYFGPGTRLTVT.

The chain combines TRBV29-1 with TRBJ2-2; perhaps TRBD2 as D (6 bases). This CDR3 has 17 amino acids. Germline V gene lookup returns CDR1 SQVTM and CDR2 ANQGSEA. With 7 bases removed from V and 5 bases from J, the gap between germline ends came to 26 bases. The CDR3 coding sequence is TGCAGCGCCAATGGAGGGCTAATGGGGATAGGGACCGGGGAGCTGTTTTTT. Its translation is CSANGGLMGIGTGELFF.

V is TRBV9 and J is TRBJ1-3; D may be TRBD1 (6 bases). Trimming pared 4 bases from V and 0 bases from J, leaving 14 bases between. The germline V gene has CDR1 SGDLS and CDR2 YYNGEE. CDR3 length equals 16 residues. The chain's CDR3 is CASSPRGQPSGNTIYF. In DNA form, the CDR3 reads TGTGCCAGCAGCCCCCGAGGACAGCCCTCTGGAAACACCATATATTTT. The full variable domain, with the rest looked up from reference TRBV9 and TRBJ1-3, is DSGVTQTPKHLITATGQRVTLRCSPRSGDLSVYWYQQSLDQGLQFLIQYYNGEERAKGNILERFSAQQFPDLHSELNLSSLELGDSALYFCASSPRGQPSGNTIYFGEGSWLTVV.

This clone was picked up one time. The gene calls are TRBV29-1 and TRBJ2-7; 9 bases match TRBD1. Germline CDR1 is SQVTM and CDR2 is ANQGSEA. The length of the CDR3 is 13 residues. J was trimmed by 5 bases and V by 6 bases; bases with no gene match: 8. CDR3 amino acids: CSVPGQGRDEQYF. CDR3 in DNA: TGCAGCGTACCGGGACAGGGAAGGGACGAGCAGTACTTC.

The rearrangement joins TRBV2 to TRBJ2-3; tentative D call: TRBD1 (5 bases). Germline V gene sequence: CDR1 SNHLY, CDR2 FYNNEI. The CDR3 runs 10 residues. Deletions cut 9 bases from V and 4 bases from J, with 5 bases between. The CDR3 spells CARGPDTQYF. For the CDR3, the DNA is TGTGCCAGGGGGCCAGATACGCAGTATTTT.

The chain combines TRBV5-1 with TRBJ1-1; no definite D call. There are 14 residues in the CDR3. V lost 2 bases, J lost 6 bases, and 14 bases lay in between. CDR1 is SGHRS and CDR2 is YFSETQ in the germline V gene. The CDR3 nucleotides are TGCGCCAGCAGCTTAGAGGGTAGGACTCCTGAAGCTTTCTTT. Protein sequence: CASSLEGRTPEAFF.